The entry that follows covers one TCR beta chain sequence. Antigen unknown. Germline assignment: CDR1 MNHEY and CDR2 SVGAGI. This CDR3 has 13 residues. The V end was cut by 9 bases, the J end by 2 bases, with 14 bases between. Each donor contributed 100,000 or so T cells on average, unsorted. This specimen comes from a study of T cells in tuberculosis. Study at large: CD1B tetramers identified T cells specific for mycobacterial lipid GMM.

Overall study findings and caveats: GEM motif frequencies gave about 70% accuracy; the GMM repertoire gave almost 90%.

TCRdb keeps only in-frame clones here, not all; method: immunoSEQ multiplex PCR. The table shows about 25,000 clones, with over 95% occurring only once. The V and J genes are TRBV6-5 and TRBJ2-7; TRBD1 is a possible D gene (5 bases). The sequencing input was PBMCs. The TCR was taken from a donor aged 10-29 years with latent tuberculosis or without tuberculosis infection. Written as DNA, the CDR3 is TGTGCCAGAGAGACGAAACAGGCCTACGAGCAGTACGTC. This sequence encodes CARETKQAYEQYV.